The 9 T cell receptor beta chains below were found in one sample sequenced in a study of vaccination effects on CD4 cells after COVID-19. These receptors lack a known antigen. The assay was immunoSEQ multiplex PCR, and TCRdb's table has in-frame clones only and misses some. The table records approximately 23,000 clones, approximately 74% of them present only once. Viral peptide pool expansion of antigen-specific CD4+ T cells preceded sequencing in the ViraFEST assay. Cells that had been cultured for about 10 days were the source of isolated CD4+ T cells. All vaccine recipients tested negative for nucleocapsid antibodies and had never contracted SARS-CoV-2 infection. The source material was CD4+ T cells from PBMCs cultured with HCoV-NL63 spike peptides, sampled before COVID-19 vaccination. Receptors were obtained from a human donor who received a COVID-19 vaccine.

The chain uses TRBV5-1 and TRBJ2-7, with TRBD2 identical over 8 bases. Germline CDR1 is SGHRS and CDR2 is YFSETQ. This CDR3 is 16 amino acids long. J was trimmed by 7 bases and V by 0 bases; bases with no gene match: 12. This CDR3 reads CASSLVGGSAGVEQYF. CDR3 coding DNA: TGCGCCAGCAGCTTGGTCGGGGGATCAGCGGGAGTTGAGCAGTACTTC.

The V gene is TRBV7-9, the J gene TRBJ2-2; no firm D call. V was pared by 5 bases and J by 3 bases, with 13 bases between. The CDR3 runs 15 residues. The germline gives CDR1 SEHNR, CDR2 FQNEAQ (reference sequence). CDR3 bases: TGTGCCAGCAGCCCCCCCGCGAAGTACACCGGGGAGCTGTTTTTT. This codes for CASSPPAKYTGELFF.

This chain connects TRBV7-9 to TRBJ1-2; D not resolved. Germline assignment: CDR1 SEHNR and CDR2 FQNEAQ (reference sequence). CDR3 length: 11 residues. V lost 5 bases to trimming and J lost 3 bases, with 4 bases between them. The CDR3 DNA reads as TGTGCCAGCAGCCTGTACTATGGCTACACCTTC. Amino acids: CASSLYYGYTF.

The chain joins TRBV6-5 to TRBJ2-7; 7 bases match TRBD1. CDR1 is MNHEY, CDR2 SVGAGI, per germline. J lost 3 bases, V lost 4 bases, and 12 bases had no gene match. The CDR3 is made up of 16 amino acids. In nucleotides, the CDR3 is TGTGCCAGCAGTTCCCACGGGGCAAGGGGGCTCTACGAGCAGTACTTC. The encoded protein is CASSSHGARGLYEQYF.

The CDR3 nucleotides read TGTGCCAGCAGTCTATCCGGGGGCATTCAGCAGTACTTC. It codes for CASSLSGGIQQYF. The gene calls are TRBV12-3 or TRBV12-4 and TRBJ2-7; D may be TRBD1 or TRBD2 (6 bases each). The CDR3 loop spans 13 amino acids. The V end was cut by 5 bases, the J end by 8 bases, with 16 bases between.

The chain has TRBV6-1 and TRBJ2-1; 7 bases match TRBD2. Trimming cost V 3 bases and J 8 bases; bases outside gene matches: 10. Germline lookup yields CDR1 MNHNS and CDR2 SASEGT. The CDR3 is 15 amino acids. This chain's CDR3 is CASSDYGNRGDEQFF. The CDR3 DNA is TGTGCCAGCAGTGATTACGGGAACCGGGGGGATGAGCAGTTCTTC.

This clone has more than one count but fewer than ten. This chain links TRBV12-3 or TRBV12-4 with TRBJ1-4, with TRBD1 as a possible D gene (6 bases). Trimming cost V 7 bases and J 5 bases, with 11 bases left between them. This CDR3 contains 13 residues. The CDR3 region has the DNA TGTGCCAGCAAGGGGGGCTGGAATGAAAAACTGTTTTTT. This sequence encodes CASKGGWNEKLFF.

This clone has only one observation. The chain carries TRBV14 and TRBJ2-1; 12 bases map to TRBD2. With 1 base clipped from V and 14 bases from J, the junction kept 12 bases outside the gene matches. The germline CDR1 and CDR2 sequences are SGHDN and FVKESK. CDR3 length: 16 amino acids. The CDR3 reads CASSQGFLAGGPSEFF. In nucleotides, the CDR3 is TGTGCCAGCAGCCAAGGGTTTCTAGCGGGAGGGCCCTCGGAGTTCTTC.

In this sample, this clone turned up a few times. The chain recombines TRBV5-1 with TRBJ2-2; D possibly corresponds to TRBD2 (6 bases). Looked up from germline, CDR1 is SGHRS and CDR2 is YFSETQ. V was clipped by 0 bases and J by 2 bases, with 11 bases between them. The CDR3 loop spans 16 amino acids. CDR3: CASSLVRDSNTGELFF. In DNA form, the CDR3 reads TGCGCCAGCAGCTTGGTGCGGGACTCCAACACCGGGGAGCTGTTTTTT.